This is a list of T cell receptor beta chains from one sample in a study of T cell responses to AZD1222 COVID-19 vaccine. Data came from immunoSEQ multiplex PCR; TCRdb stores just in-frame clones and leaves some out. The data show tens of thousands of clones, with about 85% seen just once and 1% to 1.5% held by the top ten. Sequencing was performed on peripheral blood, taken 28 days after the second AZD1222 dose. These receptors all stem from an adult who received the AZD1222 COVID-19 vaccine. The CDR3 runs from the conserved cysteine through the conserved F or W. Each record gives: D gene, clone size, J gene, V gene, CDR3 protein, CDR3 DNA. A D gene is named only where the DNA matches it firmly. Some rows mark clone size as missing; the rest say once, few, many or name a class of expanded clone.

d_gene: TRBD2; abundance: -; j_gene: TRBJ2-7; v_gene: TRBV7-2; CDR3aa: CASTRLVAGGYEQYF; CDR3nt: TGTGCCAGCACCCGCTTGGTTGCGGGAGGCTACGAGCAGTACTTC
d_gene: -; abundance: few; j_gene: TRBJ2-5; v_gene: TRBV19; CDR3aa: CASNDPGLQETQYF; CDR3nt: TGTGCCAGTAATGACCCGGGCCTCCAAGAGACCCAGTACTTC
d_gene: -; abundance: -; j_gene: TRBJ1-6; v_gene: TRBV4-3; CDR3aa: CASSPDTGYNSPLHF; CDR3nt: TGCGCCAGCAGCCCTGACACAGGCTATAATTCACCCCTCCACTTT
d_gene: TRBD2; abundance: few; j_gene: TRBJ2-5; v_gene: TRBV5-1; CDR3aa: CASSLERSGARQETQYF; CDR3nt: TGCGCCAGCAGCTTGGAGCGGAGCGGGGCTAGACAAGAGACCCAGTACTTC
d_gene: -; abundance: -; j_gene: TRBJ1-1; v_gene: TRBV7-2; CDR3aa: CASSSNPRRGEAFF; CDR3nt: TGTGCCAGCAGCTCGAATCCCAGACGGGGTGAAGCTTTCTTT
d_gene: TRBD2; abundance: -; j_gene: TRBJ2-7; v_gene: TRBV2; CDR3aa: CASRGTSGIYEQYF; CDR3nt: TGTGCCAGCCGGGGGACTAGCGGCATCTACGAGCAGTACTTC
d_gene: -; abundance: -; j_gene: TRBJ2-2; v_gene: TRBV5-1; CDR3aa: CASSLDRLNTGELFF; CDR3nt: TGCGCCAGCAGCCTTGACAGGTTAAACACCGGGGAGCTGTTTTTT
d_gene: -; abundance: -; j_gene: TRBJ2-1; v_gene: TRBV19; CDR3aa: CASSIVRRTINNEQFF; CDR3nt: TGTGCCAGTAGTATCGTTCGACGGACGATTAACAATGAGCAGTTCTTC
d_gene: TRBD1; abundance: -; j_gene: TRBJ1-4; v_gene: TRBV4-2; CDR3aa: CASSQDGGRGASNEKLFF; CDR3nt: TGTGCCAGCAGCCAAGATGGGGGCAGGGGGGCCTCTAATGAAAAACTGTTTTTT
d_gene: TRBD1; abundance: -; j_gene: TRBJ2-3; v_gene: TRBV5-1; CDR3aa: CASSKHPQTGGTDTQYF; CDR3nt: TGCGCCAGCAGCAAGCACCCGCAGACAGGGGGCACAGATACGCAGTATTTT
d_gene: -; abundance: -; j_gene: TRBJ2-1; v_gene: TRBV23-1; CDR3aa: CASSQSGRLEIDNEQFF; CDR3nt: TGCGCCAGCAGTCAATCGGGGAGGCTAGAAATCGACAATGAGCAGTTCTTC
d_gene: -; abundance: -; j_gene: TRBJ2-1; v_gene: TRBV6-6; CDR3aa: CASEQGTYNEQFF; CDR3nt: TGTGCCAGCGAGCAGGGTACCTACAATGAGCAGTTCTTC
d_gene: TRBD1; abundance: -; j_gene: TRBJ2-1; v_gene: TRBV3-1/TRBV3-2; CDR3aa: CASSQAGGGYNEQFF; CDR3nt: TGTGCCAGCAGCCAAGCAGGGGGCGGTTACAATGAGCAGTTCTTC
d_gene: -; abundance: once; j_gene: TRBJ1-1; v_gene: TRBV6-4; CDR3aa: CASTKINTEAFF; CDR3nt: TGTGCCAGCACCAAGATCAACACTGAAGCTTTCTTT
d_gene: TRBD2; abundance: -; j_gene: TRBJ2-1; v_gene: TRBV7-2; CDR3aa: CASTRGTGGPAEQFF; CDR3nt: TGTGCCAGCACGCGAGGAACGGGAGGGCCGGCTGAGCAGTTCTTC
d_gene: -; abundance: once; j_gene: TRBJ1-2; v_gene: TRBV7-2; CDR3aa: CASSGDSYYGYTF; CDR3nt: TGTGCCAGCAGCGGCGACAGTTACTATGGCTACACCTTC
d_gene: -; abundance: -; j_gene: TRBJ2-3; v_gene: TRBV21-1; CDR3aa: CASGPGLRTDTQYF; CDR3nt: TGTGCCAGCGGACCCGGACTTCGCACAGATACGCAGTATTTT
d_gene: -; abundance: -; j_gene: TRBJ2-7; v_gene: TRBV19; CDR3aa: CASSIGRQDNLGQYF; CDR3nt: TGTGCCAGTAGTATTGGTCGACAGGACAACTTGGGGCAGTACTTC
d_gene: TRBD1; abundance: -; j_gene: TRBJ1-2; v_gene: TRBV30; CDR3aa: CAWGGTAYGYTF; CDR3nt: TGTGCCTGGGGAGGGACAGCCTATGGCTACACCTTC
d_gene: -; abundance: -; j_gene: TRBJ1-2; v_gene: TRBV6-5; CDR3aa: CASSSGYTRDGTSF; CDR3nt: TGTGCCAGCAGTTCAGGATACACAAGGGACGGGACGAGCTTC
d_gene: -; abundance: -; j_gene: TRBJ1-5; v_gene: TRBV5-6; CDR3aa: CASSYGLQQPQHF; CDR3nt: TGTGCCAGCAGCTATGGGCTTCAGCAGCCCCAGCATTTT
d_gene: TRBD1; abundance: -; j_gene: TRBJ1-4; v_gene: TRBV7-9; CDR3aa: CASSYGQGNEKLFF; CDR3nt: TGTGCCAGCAGCTACGGACAGGGAAATGAAAAACTGTTTTTT
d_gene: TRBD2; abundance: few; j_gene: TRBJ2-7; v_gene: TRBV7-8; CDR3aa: CASSNLAGGYEQYF; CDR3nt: TGTGCCAGCAGCAACCTAGCGGGAGGTTACGAGCAGTACTTC
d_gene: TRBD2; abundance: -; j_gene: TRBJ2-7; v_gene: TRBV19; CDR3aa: CASSISGLALYEQYF; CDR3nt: TGTGCCAGTAGTATATCGGGACTAGCGCTTTACGAGCAGTACTTC
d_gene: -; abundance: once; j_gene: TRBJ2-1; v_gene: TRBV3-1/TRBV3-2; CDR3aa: CASSPPGNEQFF; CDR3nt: TGTGCCAGCAGCCCGCCTGGTAATGAGCAGTTCTTC
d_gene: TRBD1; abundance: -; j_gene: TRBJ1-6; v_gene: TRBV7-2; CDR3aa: CASSTGTGAPPLHF; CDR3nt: TGTGCCAGCAGCACCGGGACAGGTGCCCCACCCCTCCACTTT
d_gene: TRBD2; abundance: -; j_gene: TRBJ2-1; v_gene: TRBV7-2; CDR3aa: CASSLASGRTYNEQFF; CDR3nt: TGTGCCAGCAGCTTGGCTAGCGGGAGAACCTACAATGAGCAGTTCTTC
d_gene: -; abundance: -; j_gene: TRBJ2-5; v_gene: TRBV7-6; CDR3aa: CASSARTNVQETQYF; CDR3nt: TGTGCCAGCAGCGCCCGGACTAACGTTCAAGAGACCCAGTACTTC
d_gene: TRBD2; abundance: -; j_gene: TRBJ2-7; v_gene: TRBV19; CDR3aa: CASSPLAATPTYEQYF; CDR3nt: TGTGCCAGTAGCCCACTAGCGGCAACACCTACGTACGAGCAGTACTTC
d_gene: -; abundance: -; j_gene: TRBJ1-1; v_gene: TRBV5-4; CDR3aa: CASSPGATEAFF; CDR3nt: TGTGCCAGCAGCCCGGGCGCCACTGAAGCTTTCTTT
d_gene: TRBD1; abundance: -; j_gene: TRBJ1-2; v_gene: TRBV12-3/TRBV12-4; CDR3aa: CASTTQGDWGYTF; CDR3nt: TGTGCCAGCACGACTCAGGGGGACTGGGGCTACACCTTC
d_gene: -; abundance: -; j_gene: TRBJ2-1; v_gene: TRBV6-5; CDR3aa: CASSWDRYNEQFF; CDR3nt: TGTGCCAGCAGTTGGGATAGGTACAATGAGCAGTTCTTC
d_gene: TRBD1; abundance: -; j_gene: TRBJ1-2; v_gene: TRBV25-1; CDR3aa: CASSGQGNYGYTF; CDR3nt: TGTGCCAGCAGTGGACAGGGAAACTATGGCTACACCTTC
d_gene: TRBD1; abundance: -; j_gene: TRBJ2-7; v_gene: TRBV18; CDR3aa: CASSLSPGQGSSYEQYF; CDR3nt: TGTGCCAGCTCACTTTCACCGGGACAGGGGTCCTCCTACGAGCAGTACTTC
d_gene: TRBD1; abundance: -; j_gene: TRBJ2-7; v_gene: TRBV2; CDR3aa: CASKGQGATEQYF; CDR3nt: TGTGCCAGCAAAGGCCAGGGGGCGACCGAGCAGTACTTC
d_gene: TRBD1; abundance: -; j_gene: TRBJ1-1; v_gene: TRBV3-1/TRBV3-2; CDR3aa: CARSQGTLNTEAFF; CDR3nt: TGTGCCAGGTCACAGGGGACTTTGAACACTGAAGCTTTCTTT
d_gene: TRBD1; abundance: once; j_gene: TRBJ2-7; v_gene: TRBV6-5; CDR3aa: CASSRGTGGYEQYF; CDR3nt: TGTGCCAGCAGTCGTGGGACAGGGGGCTACGAGCAGTACTTC
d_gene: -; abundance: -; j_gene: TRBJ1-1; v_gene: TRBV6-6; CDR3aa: CASRRTMNVEAFF; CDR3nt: TGTGCCAGCCGTAGGACAATGAATGTTGAAGCTTTCTTT
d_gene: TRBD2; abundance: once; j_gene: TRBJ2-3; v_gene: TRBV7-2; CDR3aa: CASSLGLAGESNTQYF; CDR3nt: TGTGCCAGCAGCTTAGGACTAGCGGGAGAGTCAAATACGCAGTATTTT
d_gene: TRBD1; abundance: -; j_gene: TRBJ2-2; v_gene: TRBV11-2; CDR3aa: CASSSWVQGATGELFF; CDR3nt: TGTGCCAGCAGCTCCTGGGTACAGGGGGCCACCGGGGAGCTGTTTTTT
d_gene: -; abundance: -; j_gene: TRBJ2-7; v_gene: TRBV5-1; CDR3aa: CASSLSGAGGNEQYF; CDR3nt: TGCGCCAGCAGCTTGTCGGGGGCAGGGGGGAACGAGCAGTACTTC
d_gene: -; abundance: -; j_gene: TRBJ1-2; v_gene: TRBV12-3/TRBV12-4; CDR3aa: CASSPSKGRGYTF; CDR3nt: TGTGCCAGCAGTCCCTCAAAGGGGCGGGGCTACACCTTC
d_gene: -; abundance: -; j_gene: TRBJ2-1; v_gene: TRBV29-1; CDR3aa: CSVYSVNEQFF; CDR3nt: TGCAGCGTTTATAGCGTGAATGAGCAGTTCTTC
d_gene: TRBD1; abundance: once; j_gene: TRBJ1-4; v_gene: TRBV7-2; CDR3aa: CASSFGQGSEKLFF; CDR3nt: TGTGCCAGCAGCTTTGGACAGGGAAGTGAAAAACTGTTTTTT
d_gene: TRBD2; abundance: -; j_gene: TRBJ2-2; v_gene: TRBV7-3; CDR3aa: CASSFRTSANTGELFF; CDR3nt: TGTGCCAGCAGCTTCCGGACTAGCGCGAACACCGGGGAGCTGTTTTTT
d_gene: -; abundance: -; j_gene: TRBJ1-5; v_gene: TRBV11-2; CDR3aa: CASSFDPGNQPQHF; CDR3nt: TGTGCCAGCAGCTTCGACCCGGGCAATCAGCCCCAGCATTTT
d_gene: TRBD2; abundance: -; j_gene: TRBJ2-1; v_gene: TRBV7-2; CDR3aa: CASSTPSGSLNNEQFF; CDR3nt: TGTGCCAGCAGCACCCCTAGCGGGAGTTTAAACAATGAGCAGTTCTTC
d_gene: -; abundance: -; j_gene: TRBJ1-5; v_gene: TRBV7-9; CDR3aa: CASSFDGGDQPQHF; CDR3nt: TGTGCCAGCAGCTTTGACGGCGGGGATCAGCCCCAGCATTTT
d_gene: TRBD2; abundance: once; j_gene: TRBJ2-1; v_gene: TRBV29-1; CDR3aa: CSVRGLAGVSYNEQFF; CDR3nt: TGCAGCGTTAGGGGACTAGCGGGGGTCTCCTACAATGAGCAGTTCTTC
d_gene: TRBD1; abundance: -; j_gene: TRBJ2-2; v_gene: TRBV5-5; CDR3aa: CASSSRTGGTGELFF; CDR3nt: TGTGCCAGCAGCTCGCGGACAGGGGGCACCGGGGAGCTGTTTTTT
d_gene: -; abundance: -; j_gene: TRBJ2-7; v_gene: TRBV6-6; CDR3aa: CASSLIGTVYEQYF; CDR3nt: TGTGCCAGCAGCCTAATAGGGACGGTCTACGAGCAGTACTTC
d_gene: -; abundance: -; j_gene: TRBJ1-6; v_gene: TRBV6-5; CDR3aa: CASGRASYNSPLHF; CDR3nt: TGTGCCAGCGGCAGGGCCTCCTATAATTCACCCCTCCACTTT
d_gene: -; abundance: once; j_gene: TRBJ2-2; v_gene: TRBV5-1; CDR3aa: CASTRETGELFF; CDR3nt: TGCGCCAGCACGAGAGAAACCGGGGAGCTGTTTTTT
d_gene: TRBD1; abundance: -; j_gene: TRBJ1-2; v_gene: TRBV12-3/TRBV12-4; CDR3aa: CASSFDRVGYTF; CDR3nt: TGTGCCAGCAGTTTTGACAGGGTCGGCTACACCTTC
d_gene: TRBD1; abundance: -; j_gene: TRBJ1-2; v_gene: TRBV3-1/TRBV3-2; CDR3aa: CASSAGTAAYGYTF; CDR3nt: TGTGCCAGCAGCGCCGGGACAGCGGCCTATGGCTACACCTTC
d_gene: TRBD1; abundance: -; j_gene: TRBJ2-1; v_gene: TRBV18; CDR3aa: CASSPLGTGNNEQFF; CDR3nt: TGTGCCAGCTCACCACTCGGGACAGGGAACAATGAGCAGTTCTTC
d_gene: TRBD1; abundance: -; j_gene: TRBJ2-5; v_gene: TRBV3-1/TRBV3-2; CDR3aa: CASSLLDRVQETQYF; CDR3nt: TGTGCCAGCAGCCTACTAGACAGGGTACAAGAGACCCAGTACTTC
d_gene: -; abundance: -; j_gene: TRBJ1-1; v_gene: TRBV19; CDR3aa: CASSHKGVTEAFF; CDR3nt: TGTGCCAGTAGTCATAAGGGGGTGACTGAAGCTTTCTTT
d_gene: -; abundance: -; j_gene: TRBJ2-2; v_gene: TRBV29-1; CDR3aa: CSVSLIATGELFF; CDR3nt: TGCAGCGTCTCTCTCATCGCCACCGGGGAGCTGTTTTTT